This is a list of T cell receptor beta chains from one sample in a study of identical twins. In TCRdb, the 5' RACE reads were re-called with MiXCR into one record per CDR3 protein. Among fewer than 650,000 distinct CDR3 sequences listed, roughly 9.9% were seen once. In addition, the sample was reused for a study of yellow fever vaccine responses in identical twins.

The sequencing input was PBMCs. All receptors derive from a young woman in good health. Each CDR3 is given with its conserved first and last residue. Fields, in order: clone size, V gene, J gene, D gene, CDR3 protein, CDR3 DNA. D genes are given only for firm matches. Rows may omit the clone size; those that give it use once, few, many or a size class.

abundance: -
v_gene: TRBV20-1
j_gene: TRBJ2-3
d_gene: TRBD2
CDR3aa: CSASVAGVTDTQYF
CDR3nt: TGCAGTGCTAGTGTAGCGGGAGTTACAGATACGCAGTATTTT

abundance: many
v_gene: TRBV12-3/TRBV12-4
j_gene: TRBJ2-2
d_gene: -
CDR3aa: CASSRQGTGELFF
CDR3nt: TGTGCCAGCAGTCGCCAGGGAACCGGGGAGCTGTTTTTT

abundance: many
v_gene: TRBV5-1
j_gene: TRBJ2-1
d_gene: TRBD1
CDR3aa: CASSQGQGFLDEQFF
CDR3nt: TGCGCCAGCAGCCAAGGACAGGGTTTTTTGGATGAGCAGTTCTTC

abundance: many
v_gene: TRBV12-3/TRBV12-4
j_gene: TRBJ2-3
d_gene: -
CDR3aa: CATKWGPGADTQYF
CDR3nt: TGTGCCACTAAATGGGGACCGGGAGCAGATACGCAGTATTTT

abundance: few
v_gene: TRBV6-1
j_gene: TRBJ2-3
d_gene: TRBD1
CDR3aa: CASSGGQGAADTQYF
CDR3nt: TGTGCCAGCAGTGGTGGACAGGGGGCCGCAGATACGCAGTATTTT

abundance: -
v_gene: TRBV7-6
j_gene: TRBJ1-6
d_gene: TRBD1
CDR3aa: CASSSGQGGTSYNSPLHF
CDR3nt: TGTGCCAGCAGCTCCGGACAGGGGGGAACCTCCTATAATTCACCCCTCCACTTT

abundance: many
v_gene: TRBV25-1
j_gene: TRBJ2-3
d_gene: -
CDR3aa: CASSLGGRSDTQYF
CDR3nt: TGTGCCAGCAGTTTGGGGGGAAGGTCGGATACGCAGTATTTT

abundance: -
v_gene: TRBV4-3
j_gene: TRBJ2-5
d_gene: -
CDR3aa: CASSPTSGGETQYF
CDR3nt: TGCGCCAGCAGCCCGACTAGTGGGGGGGAGACCCAGTACTTC

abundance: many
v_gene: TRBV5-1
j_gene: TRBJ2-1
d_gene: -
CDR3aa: CASSLVRNEQFF
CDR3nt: TGCGCCAGCAGCCTAGTGCGCAATGAGCAGTTCTTC

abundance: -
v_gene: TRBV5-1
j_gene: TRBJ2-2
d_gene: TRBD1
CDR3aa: CASSSRPGGVDTGELFF
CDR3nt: TGCGCCAGCAGCTCCCGACCAGGGGGCGTCGACACCGGGGAGCTGTTTTTT

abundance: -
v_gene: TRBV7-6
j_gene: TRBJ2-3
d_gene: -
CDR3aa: CASSLGFTERAGGTDTQYF
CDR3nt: TGTGCCAGCAGCTTAGGATTCACGGAGAGGGCCGGGGGCACAGATACGCAGTATTTT

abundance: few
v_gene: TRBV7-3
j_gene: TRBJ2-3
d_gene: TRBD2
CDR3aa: CASSQRGGPDTQYF
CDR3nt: TGTGCCAGCAGCCAGCGGGGGGGGCCAGATACGCAGTATTTT

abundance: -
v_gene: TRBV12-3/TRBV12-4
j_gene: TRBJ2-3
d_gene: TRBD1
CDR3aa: CASSRGQGERADTQYF
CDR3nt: TGTGCCAGCAGCCGGGGACAGGGAGAACGGGCAGATACGCAGTATTTT

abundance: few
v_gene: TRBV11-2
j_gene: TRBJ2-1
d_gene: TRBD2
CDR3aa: CASSLFHLAGVNNEQFF
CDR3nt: TGTGCCAGCAGCCTTTTTCATCTAGCGGGGGTTAACAATGAGCAGTTCTTC

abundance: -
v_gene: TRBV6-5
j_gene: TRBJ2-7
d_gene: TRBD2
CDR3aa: CASSYSRTSVIYEQYF
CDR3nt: TGTGCCAGCAGTTACTCGAGGACTAGCGTGATCTACGAGCAGTACTTC

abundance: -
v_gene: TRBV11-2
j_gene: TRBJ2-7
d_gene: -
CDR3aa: CASNTGGGRVYEQYF
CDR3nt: TGTGCCAGCAACACCGGAGGGGGCAGGGTCTACGAGCAGTACTTC

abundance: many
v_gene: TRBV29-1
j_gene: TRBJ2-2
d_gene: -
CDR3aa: CSVETQTGELFF
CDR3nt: TGCAGCGTTGAAACACAGACCGGGGAGCTGTTTTTT

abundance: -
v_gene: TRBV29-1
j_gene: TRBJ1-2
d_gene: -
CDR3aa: CSVEDRHGQGNYGYTF
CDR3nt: TGCAGCGTTGAAGATCGTCATGGGCAGGGGAACTATGGCTACACCTTC

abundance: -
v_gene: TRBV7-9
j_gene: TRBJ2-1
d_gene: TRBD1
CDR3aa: CASSSGQGARYEQFF
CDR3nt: TGTGCCAGCAGCTCGGGACAGGGGGCGCGATATGAGCAGTTCTTC

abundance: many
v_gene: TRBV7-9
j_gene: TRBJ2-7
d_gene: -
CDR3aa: CASSLEVSGSQKYF
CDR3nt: TGTGCCAGCAGCTTAGAAGTTTCCGGGTCCCAAAAGTACTTC

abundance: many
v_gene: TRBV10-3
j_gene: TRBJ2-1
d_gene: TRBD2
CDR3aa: CAISVLAGVVNEQFF
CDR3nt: TGTGCCATCAGCGTACTAGCGGGGGTTGTAAATGAGCAGTTCTTC

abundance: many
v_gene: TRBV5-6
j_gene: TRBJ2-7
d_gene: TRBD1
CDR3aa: CASTGTGDYEQYF
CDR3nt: TGTGCCAGCACCGGGACAGGGGACTACGAGCAGTACTTC

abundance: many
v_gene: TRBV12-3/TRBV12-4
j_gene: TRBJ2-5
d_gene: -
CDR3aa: CASRPGTEPQETQYF
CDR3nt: TGTGCCAGCAGGCCCGGGACCGAGCCTCAAGAGACCCAGTACTTC

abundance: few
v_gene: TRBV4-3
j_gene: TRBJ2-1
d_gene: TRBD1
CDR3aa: CASSQGTGVGRLFF
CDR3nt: TGCGCCAGCAGCCAAGGTACAGGGGTAGGAAGACTATTCTTC

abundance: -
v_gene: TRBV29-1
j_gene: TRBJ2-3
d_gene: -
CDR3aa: CSVQSTDTQYF
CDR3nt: TGCAGCGTTCAAAGTACAGATACGCAGTATTTT

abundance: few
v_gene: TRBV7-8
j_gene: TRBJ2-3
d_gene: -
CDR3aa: CASSSTTDWADTQYF
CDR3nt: TGTGCCAGCAGCTCCACCACCGATTGGGCAGATACGCAGTATTTT

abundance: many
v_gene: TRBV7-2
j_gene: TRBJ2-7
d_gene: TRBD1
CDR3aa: CASSLAGQGADEQYF
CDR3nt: TGTGCCAGCAGCTTAGCGGGACAGGGGGCGGATGAGCAGTACTTC

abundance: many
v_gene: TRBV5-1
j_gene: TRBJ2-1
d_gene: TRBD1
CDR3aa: CASSLGGQGLGEQFF
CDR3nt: TGCGCCAGCAGCTTGGGAGGACAGGGGCTCGGTGAGCAGTTCTTC

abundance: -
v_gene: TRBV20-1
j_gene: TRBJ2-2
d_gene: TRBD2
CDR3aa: CSARDRTSGGADTGELFF
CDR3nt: TGCAGTGCTAGAGATAGAACTAGCGGGGGGGCCGACACCGGGGAGCTGTTTTTT

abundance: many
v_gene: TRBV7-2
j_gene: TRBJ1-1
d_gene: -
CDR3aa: CASSSTQGTEAFF
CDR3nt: TGTGCCAGCAGCTCGACCCAGGGCACTGAAGCTTTCTTT

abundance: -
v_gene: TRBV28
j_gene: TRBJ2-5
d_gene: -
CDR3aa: CASSLQARGGETQYF
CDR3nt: TGTGCCAGCAGTTTACAGGCCAGGGGAGGGGAGACCCAGTACTTC